The table lists the clone carrying this T cell receptor (beta chain) with a count of one. Its antigen remains unidentified. Total RNA and DNA came together from approximately 20-30 mg of bulk tissue without cell sorting. Chronic HBV infection, which was untreated, was present in the patients. This sample is drawn from a study of tumor-infiltrating lymphocytes in primary liver carcinoma. The wider study: The study obtained roughly 3.5 to 7.13 million productive TCRbeta reads per sample, similar across tissue types.

Researchers generated TCR beta cDNA from roughly 510 ng of total RNA, relying on a constant-region primer. Libraries of TCR beta came from three nested multiplex PCR rounds with slightly modified ARM-PCR. TRBV1-TRBV30 forward primers paired with a C-beta reverse primer drove the first two PCR rounds, approximately 11 cycles each. TCRdb analysed the multiplex PCR reads with MiXCR anew, one entry per CDR3 protein. The data show 75,000 to 80,000 distinct CDR3 sequences, with roughly two thirds seen just once and roughly 25% held by the top ten. In germline, CDR1 is MGHRA, CDR2 YSYEKL. This CDR3 contains 16 residues. V shed 3 bases, J shed 7 bases, and the junction held 13 bases outside the gene matches. General observations from the study: Significantly greater top-250-clone fractions characterized tumors relative to blood (p = 0.039).

The receptor was derived from a middle-aged man with primary liver carcinoma and hepatitis B virus infection. The material sequenced was tumor-adjacent normal liver tissue. The chain joins TRBV4-1 to TRBJ1-1, with 8 bases identical to TRBD1. The CDR3 nucleotides read TGCGCCAGCAGCCAGGGTGACAGGGGAAGGGACATTGAAGCTTTCTTT. It encodes CASSQGDRGRDIEAFF.